This T cell receptor (beta chain) was observed in a study of response to subunit inactivated influenza vaccine. Study-wide points: Only a handful of new T cells, the authors suggested, are recruited with each seasonal influenza vaccination.

Details on this clonotype: The antigen is undetermined.

V was shortened by 3 bases and J by 0 bases, with 11 bases between the two germline ends. The CDR3 totals 14 residues. Germline CDR1 is SQVTM and CDR2 is ANQGSEA. MiXCR was run by TCRdb on the RT-PCR reads, yielding one entry per CDR3 protein. The repertoire holds almost 600,000 distinct CDR3 sequences, 13% to 15% seen once, with around 10% in the top ten. The material sequenced was PBMCs from blood, taken about 11 days after vaccination. The chain has TRBV29-1 and TRBJ1-1; TRBD1 might be the D (5 bases). The receptor's source is a man over 45 who received an inactivated influenza vaccine. The CDR3 region has the DNA TGCAGCGTTGATCAGGGAGTGGTGAACACTGAAGCTTTCTTT. Translating it yields CSVDQGVVNTEAFF.